Below, 19 T cell receptor beta chains from the same sample are listed, as sequenced in a study of beta chain features in type 1 diabetes. Points from the study as a whole: Patients with Type 1 diabetes showed moderately but significantly shorter TCRB CDR3s in all four CD4+ subsets.

No antigens are known for them. All of the isolated RNA was reverse transcribed, so expressed TCRB transcripts were sequenced. Clones were sequenced by immunoSEQ multiplex PCR, and TCRdb holds only the in-frame ones, with some missing. The data hold approximately 70,000 clones, with approximately 47% observed a single time. Sequences were obtained from central memory CD4+ T cells from blood. The receptors here all came from a man in his thirties or forties with type 1 diabetes.

The chain links TRBV6-1 to TRBJ2-1; the match to TRBD1 covers 9 bases. After removal of 2 bases from V and 7 bases from J, the junction contained 9 bases not matched to a gene. The CDR3 runs to 16 residues. Germline V gene data show CDR1 as MNHNS and CDR2 as SASEGT. The CDR3, as DNA: TGTGCCAGCAGTGAACGGTCCAGGACAGGGGAGAATGAGCAGTTCTTC. Translation: CASSERSRTGENEQFF.

This clone was detected a few times. The CDR3: CASSPGTALYEQYF. The CDR3 DNA is TGTGCCAGTAGTCCAGGGACAGCTCTCTACGAGCAGTACTTC. The V and J genes are TRBV19 and TRBJ2-7; 7 nucleotides line up with TRBD1. Per the germline V gene, CDR1 is LNHDA and CDR2 is SQIVND (reference sequence). Trimming removed 5 bases from V and 3 bases from J; junction bases left unmatched: 7. CDR3 size: 14 residues.

A few counts support this clone. The sample contains more than one DNA sequence encoding this CDR3. CDR3 sequence: CATSGPGTGRETQYF. The CDR3 DNA follows: TGTGCCACCAGCGGACCCGGGACAGGGCGAGAGACCCAGTACTTC. The J gene is TRBJ2-5, the V gene TRBV15; TRBD1 aligns across 9 bases. V lost 5 bases and J lost 4; bases outside the gene matches: 8. The CDR3 covers 15 residues. CDR1 and CDR2 (germline): LNHNV, YYDKDF (reference sequence).

There are a few counts of this clone. The rearrangement joins TRBV5-4 to TRBJ1-4, with D unclear. The germline V gene has CDR1 SGHNT and CDR2 YYREEE (reference sequence). The CDR3 is made up of 15 amino acids. Trimming stripped 2 bases from V and 6 bases from J, with 14 bases between. The chain's CDR3 is CASSFNPGGDEKLFF. In nucleotides, the CDR3 is TGTGCCAGCAGCTTTAACCCGGGCGGGGATGAAAAACTGTTTTTT.

This clone was seen a handful of times. V and J are TRBV7-9 and TRBJ2-3, with D perhaps matching TRBD2 (6 bases). Looked up from germline, CDR1 is SEHNR and CDR2 is FQNEAQ (reference sequence). Trimming took off 1 base at V and 0 bases at J, with 11 bases between the two ends. CDR3 length: 16 amino acids. The CDR3 spells CASSLGAGSSTDTQYF. The CDR3 DNA reads TGTGCCAGCAGCTTAGGTGCGGGGTCTAGCACAGATACGCAGTATTTT.

This chain uses TRBV5-1 with TRBJ1-1; 9 nucleotides align to TRBD1. CDR1 is SGHRS, CDR2 YFSETQ, per germline. V gave up 4 bases and J gave up 4 bases; unmatched junction bases: 5. The CDR3 loop spans 14 amino acids. This CDR3 is CASSPQGAGTEAFF. The CDR3 nucleotides are TGCGCCAGCAGCCCACAGGGGGCAGGCACTGAAGCTTTCTTT.

V gene TRBV2 combines with J gene TRBJ2-7; 11 positions agree with TRBD2. Germline V lookup: CDR1 SNHLY, CDR2 FYNNEI. Trimming cost V 6 bases and J 7 bases; bases outside gene matches: 8. The CDR3 has 14 residues. The DNA of the CDR3 is TGTGCCAGCAGGGGGACTAGCGGTGTGGGAGAGCAGTACTTC. This sequence encodes CASRGTSGVGEQYF.

This clone came up a few times. This sequence joins TRBV23-1 and TRBJ1-1, with D uncertain. TRBV23-1 is classed as an ORF, of uncertain function. Trimming removed 0 bases from V and 1 base from J, with 9 bases in between. The length of the CDR3 is 15 residues. The CDR3 DNA is TGCGCCAGCAGTCAATCGGCGGTCCCGAACACTGAAGCTTTCTTT. It encodes CASSQSAVPNTEAFF.

The J gene is TRBJ1-3, the V gene TRBV5-6; a weak D match, TRBD1 (5 bases). CDR3 length equals 13 residues. Trimming left V 4 bases short and J 8 bases short, with 13 bases between. Looked up from germline, CDR1 is SGHDT and CDR2 is YYEEEE. The CDR3 loop is CASSPGLGDTIYF. In DNA form, the CDR3 reads TGTGCCAGCAGCCCGGGACTCGGGGACACCATATATTTT.

The CDR3 loop is CATSRDLGLNTEAFF. The DNA for the CDR3 is TGTGCCACCAGCAGAGATCTCGGGTTGAACACTGAAGCTTTCTTT. The chain employs TRBV15 and TRBJ1-1, with D unclear. This CDR3 region has 15 residues. The germline V gene has CDR1 LNHNV and CDR2 YYDKDF (reference sequence). With 0 bases removed from V and 0 bases from J, the gap between germline ends came to 8 bases.

This CDR3 is CASSLDRGSGNTIYF. The CDR3 bases are TGCGCCAGCAGCTTGGACAGGGGGTCTGGAAACACCATATATTTT. V and J are TRBV5-1 and TRBJ1-3; 8 bases are a match to TRBD1. CDR3 length equals 15 residues. V dropped 0 bases and J dropped 1; count of bases not matched to a gene: 0. CDR1 and CDR2 from the germline V gene are SGHRS and YFSETQ. Based on the CDR3 plus reference TRBV5-1 and TRBJ1-3, the full variable domain is KAGVTQTPRYLIKTRGQQVTLSCSPISGHRSVSWYQQTPGQGLQFLFEYFSETQRNKGNFPGRFSGRQFSNSRSEMNVSTLELGDSALYLCASSLDRGSGNTIYFGEGSWLTVV.

This chain uses TRBV18 with TRBJ2-5, with D unresolved. CDR3 length: 12 residues. The germline gives CDR1 KGHSH, CDR2 LQKENI. V lost 3 bases, J lost 5 bases, and 7 bases lay in between. CDR3: CASSPQRETQYF. The CDR3 region has the DNA TGTGCCAGCTCACCGCAGAGGGAGACCCAGTACTTC.

The rearrangement joins TRBV5-1 to TRBJ2-5; TRBD1 matches at 11 bases. Germline V gives CDR1 SGHRS, CDR2 YFSETQ. V trimming: 0 bases; J trimming: 5 bases; junction bases outside the gene matches: 3. The CDR3 consists of 15 residues. CDR3 in amino acids: CASSLAGDRGETQYF. The DNA of the CDR3 is TGCGCCAGCAGCTTGGCCGGGGACAGGGGGGAGACCCAGTACTTC.

The CDR3 sequence: CASSWSSNQPQHF. CDR3 DNA sequence: TGTGCCAGCAGTTGGAGCAGCAATCAGCCCCAGCATTTT. The chain carries TRBV27 and TRBJ1-5; D uncertain. The CDR3 contains 13 residues. V was cut by 4 bases and J by 1 base, with 5 bases left in between. Germline V lookup: CDR1 MNHEY, CDR2 SMNVEV (reference sequence).

This clone was seen only a few times. The rearrangement uses TRBV5-1 and TRBJ1-1, with TRBD1 as a possible D gene (6 bases). Germline CDR1 and CDR2: SGHRS and YFSETQ. The CDR3 loop spans 15 amino acids. Trimming pared 5 bases from V and 1 base from J, leaving 15 bases between. The CDR3 spells CASRLAGTPNTEAFF. CDR3 DNA sequence: TGCGCCAGCAGGCTAGCCGGGACACCGAACACTGAAGCTTTCTTT.

The chain employs TRBV2 and TRBJ2-7; 7 bases are a match to TRBD1. V trimming: 5 bases; J trimming: 1 base; junction bases outside the gene matches: 5. This CDR3 is built from 14 residues. The germline V gene encodes CDR1 SNHLY and CDR2 FYNNEI. The DNA of the CDR3 is TGTGCCAGCAGTCTACAGGGGCCGTCCTACGAGCAGTACTTC. It translates to CASSLQGPSYEQYF.

V gene TRBV19 combines with J gene TRBJ1-5, with 7 positions matching TRBD1. Germline lookup yields CDR1 LNHDA and CDR2 SQIVND (reference sequence). Trimming removed 5 bases from V and 2 bases from J; junction bases left unmatched: 9. The CDR3 consists of 16 residues. CDR3 sequence (DNA): TGTGCCAGTAGTTCCTACACGACAGGGCGCAATCAGCCCCAGCATTTT. This encodes CASSSYTTGRNQPQHF. Variable domain in full (rest from reference TRBV19 and TRBJ1-5): DGGITQSPKYLFRKEGQNVTLSCEQNLNHDAMYWYRQDPGQGLRLIYYSQIVNDFQKGDIAEGYSVSREKKESFPLTVTSAQKNPTAFYLCASSSYTTGRNQPQHFGDGTRLSIL.

This clone was seen a handful of times. The V and J genes are TRBV5-4 and TRBJ1-2; D gene uncertain. The germline V gene has CDR1 SGHNT and CDR2 YYREEE (reference sequence). The ends were cut back, 0 bases at V and 0 bases at J, with 12 bases in the middle. This CDR3 has 16 amino acids. The CDR3 region has the DNA TGTGCCAGCAGCTTGGAAAAGAGGCAAACTAACTATGGCTACACCTTC. Translating gives CASSLEKRQTNYGYTF.

This rearrangement joins TRBV6-6 to TRBJ2-1; 13 bases match TRBD2. Germline loops: CDR1 MNHNY, CDR2 SVGAGI (reference sequence). The CDR3 covers 15 residues. Trimming cost V 5 bases and J 10 bases; bases outside gene matches: 8. CDR3 in amino acids: CASSLTSGGAGEQFF. CDR3 nucleotides: TGTGCCAGCAGTCTAACTAGCGGGGGGGCCGGAGAGCAGTTCTTC.